These 3 T cell receptor beta chains came from one sample sequenced in a study of blood T cells in healthy people across ages. A second PCR, run for about 7 to 11 cycles, used a sample-barcoded 5' primer plus a J-beta primer mix. TCRdb re-called the 5' RACE reads through MiXCR, storing one row per CDR3 protein. The table records about 930,000 distinct CDR3 sequences, almost 30% of them present only once. The same data also contributed to another study, on T cells of mothers and their children.

Sequenced sample: blood. Receptors originate from a woman between 40 and 50 years old in good health.

This clonotype appeared many times. The chain joins TRBV29-1 to TRBJ2-1; D may be TRBD1 (5 bases). CDR3 length equals 15 residues. Trimming pared 3 bases from V and 4 bases from J, leaving 16 bases between. Germline-derived CDR1 and CDR2 are SQVTM and ANQGSEA. The CDR3, as DNA: TGCAGCGTTGAGGCCCCGGCAGGGCATTACAATGAGCAGTTCTTC. Its protein product is CSVEAPAGHYNEQFF.

This clonotype has more than one count but fewer than ten. This chain connects TRBV9 to TRBJ2-5, with 9 bases identical to TRBD2. Germline values: CDR1 SGDLS, CDR2 YYNGEE. The CDR3 runs 16 residues. The J segment lost 1 base and the V segment lost 4 bases, leaving 8 bases of the junction unmatched. This chain's CDR3 is CASSRWSGGRQETQYF. DNA of the CDR3: TGTGCCAGCAGCCGCTGGAGCGGGGGGCGCCAAGAGACCCAGTACTTC.

This clonotype was observed many times. The chain combines TRBV29-1 with TRBJ2-7; no clear D. In germline, CDR1 is SQVTM, CDR2 ANQGSEA. This CDR3 contains 15 residues. The V gene lost 0 bases and the J gene lost 0 bases, with 12 bases spanning the gap. The CDR3 here is CSVEEADSHSYEQYF. The CDR3 coding sequence is TGCAGCGTTGAAGAAGCAGACTCCCACTCCTACGAGCAGTACTTC.